This record concerns one T cell receptor (beta chain) sequence. The antigen is unknown. V shed 5 bases and J 7 bases; nucleotides not matched to a gene: 12. Germline values: CDR1 LNHDA, CDR2 SQIVND (reference sequence). This CDR3 region has 16 residues. This entry comes from a study of cytomegalovirus exposure and HLA in healthy donors. Study as a whole: Counted in an early data release were 65 million to 100 million unique TCRs from HLA-typed donors. Study-level results: Altogether, about 160 TCR beta chains were recorded as cytomegalovirus-associated. Reports state that TCR beta sequences accurately predicted most subjects' HLA-A and HLA-B alleles.

Both 60 Vbeta primers and 13 Jbeta primers went into the PCR. TCRdb's copy holds only in-frame clones and misses some; the assay was immunoSEQ multiplex PCR. The data contain over 65,000 clones, approximately 77% of them singletons. The sequencing sample was made of PBMCs. V is TRBV19 and J is TRBJ1-5; 9 nucleotides align to TRBD1. This TCR was sampled from a woman in her 30s in good health and CMV-seropositive. CDR3 in DNA: TGTGCCAGTAGTTCCTCAGGGACAGGGAATTGGCAGCCCCAGCATTTT. This codes for CASSSSGTGNWQPQHF.